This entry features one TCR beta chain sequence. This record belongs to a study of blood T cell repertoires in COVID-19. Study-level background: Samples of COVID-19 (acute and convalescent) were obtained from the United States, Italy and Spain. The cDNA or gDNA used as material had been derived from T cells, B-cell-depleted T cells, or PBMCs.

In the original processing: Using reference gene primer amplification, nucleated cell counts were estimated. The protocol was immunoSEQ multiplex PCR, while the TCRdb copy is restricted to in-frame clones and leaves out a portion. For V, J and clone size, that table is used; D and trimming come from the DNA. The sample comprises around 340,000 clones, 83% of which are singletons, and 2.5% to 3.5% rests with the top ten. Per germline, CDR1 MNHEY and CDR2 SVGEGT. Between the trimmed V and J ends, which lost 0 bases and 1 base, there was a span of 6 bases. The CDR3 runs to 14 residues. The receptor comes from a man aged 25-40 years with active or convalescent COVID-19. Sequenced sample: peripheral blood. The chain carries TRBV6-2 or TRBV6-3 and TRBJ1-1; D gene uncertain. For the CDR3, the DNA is TGTGCCAGCAGTTACTCACAGAAGAACACTGAAGCTTTCTTT. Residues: CASSYSQKNTEAFF.